Listed here are 27 T cell receptor beta chains from one sample, sequenced in a study of lymphopenia after photon versus proton radiotherapy. Only in-frame clones appear in the TCRdb table, and some are missing; sequencing was by immunoSEQ multiplex PCR. Of about 70,000 clones listed, roughly 92% are singletons. Sequenced here: peripheral blood, sampled from a patient treated with photon-based radiotherapy. The receptors here all came from a woman aged 35 to 49 with cholangiocarcinoma.

V usage is TRBV5-1 and J usage is TRBJ2-5, with 8 positions matching TRBD2. The CDR3 sequence is 16 residues long. Trimming removed 4 bases from V and 1 base from J; junction bases left unmatched: 9. Germline-derived CDR1 and CDR2 are SGHRS and YFSETQ. CDR3 in amino acids: CASSPGVSGGQETQYF. The CDR3, as DNA: TGCGCCAGCAGCCCTGGGGTCAGCGGGGGCCAAGAGACCCAGTACTTC.

V gene TRBV9 combines with J gene TRBJ2-1; TRBD2 aligns across 8 bases. CDR3 length: 16 amino acids. Germline CDR1 reads SGDLS; CDR2 reads YYNGEE. V was pared by 0 bases and J by 6 bases, with 8 bases of the junction left unmatched. The CDR3 loop reads CASSVAAYGGANEQFF. CDR3 DNA sequence: TGTGCCAGCAGCGTAGCTGCTTACGGGGGGGCCAATGAGCAGTTCTTC.

This clone was recorded only once. The chain uses TRBV4-3 and TRBJ2-1, with a possible D match to TRBD2 (6 bases). Trimming shortened V by 0 bases and J by 4 bases, and 13 bases separated the two germline ends. Looked up from germline, CDR1 is LGHNA and CDR2 is YSLEER. CDR3 length equals 16 residues. The CDR3 here is CASSQEGRGVYNEQFF. In DNA form, the CDR3 reads TGCGCCAGCAGCCAAGAGGGGCGGGGAGTTTACAATGAGCAGTTCTTC.

This sequence joins TRBV19 and TRBJ2-3; weak D call: TRBD1 (6 bases). V shed 5 bases and J shed 0 bases, with 15 bases lying between them. Germline values: CDR1 LNHDA, CDR2 SQIVND (reference sequence). The CDR3 runs to 16 residues. CDR3 nucleotide sequence: TGTGCCAGTAGTCGCCTTGGACAGACGAGCACAGATACGCAGTATTTT. Translating it yields CASSRLGQTSTDTQYF. Drawing the rest from reference TRBV19 and TRBJ2-3, the complete variable domain is DGGITQSPKYLFRKEGQNVTLSCEQNLNHDAMYWYRQDPGQGLRLIYYSQIVNDFQKGDIAEGYSVSREKKESFPLTVTSAQKNPTAFYLCASSRLGQTSTDTQYFGPGTRLTVL.

The rearrangement uses TRBV27 and TRBJ2-5, with a possible D match to TRBD2 (6 bases). Germline V lookup: CDR1 MNHEY, CDR2 SMNVEV (reference sequence). The CDR3 length is 15 residues. V shed 6 bases and J shed 3 bases, with 17 bases lying between them. In nucleotides, the CDR3 is TGTGCCAGCAGCATAACATATGGCGGGGAAGAGACCCAGTACTTC. It yields the protein CASSITYGGEETQYF.

V is TRBV6-1 and J is TRBJ2-7, with D unclear. Germline V gene data show CDR1 as MNHNS and CDR2 as SASEGT. V lost 8 bases, J lost 1 base, and 12 bases lay in between. The CDR3 has 13 residues. In DNA, the CDR3 is TGTGCCAGCGGTGCCTCAGGTTCCTACGAGCAGTACTTC. Protein: CASGASGSYEQYF.

The chain carries TRBV4-1 and TRBJ2-1, with TRBD2 matching 9 bases. Germline V gene data show CDR1 as MGHRA and CDR2 as YSYEKL. The CDR3 runs to 16 residues. The V gene end was trimmed by 3 bases and the J gene end by 6 bases; junction bases not matched to a gene: 9. Here the CDR3 DNA reads TGCGCCAGCAGCCATTCCCCGGGACTAGCCTCCAATGAGCAGTTCTTC. This translates into CASSHSPGLASNEQFF.

This clone was recorded a few times. The gene calls are TRBV7-9 and TRBJ1-6, with TRBD1 as a possible D gene (6 bases). CDR3 size: 14 residues. The germline V gene has CDR1 SEHNR and CDR2 FQNEAQ (reference sequence). Trimming removed 3 bases from V and 7 bases from J, with 10 bases in between. Here the CDR3 reads CASSFNRENSPLHF. The CDR3 nucleotides read TGTGCCAGCAGCTTTAACAGGGAAAATTCACCCCTCCACTTT.

The chain has TRBV9 and TRBJ1-1; tentatively, D is TRBD1 (6 bases). In germline, CDR1 is SGDLS, CDR2 YYNGEE. V shed 2 bases and J shed 6 bases, with 14 bases lying between them. The CDR3 extends over 14 amino acids. This CDR3 reads CASSVAGVFSEAFF. The CDR3 coding sequence is TGTGCCAGCAGCGTGGCAGGGGTTTTCTCTGAAGCTTTCTTT.

The V call is TRBV7-9, the J call TRBJ1-6; D is unresolved. The V gene's germline CDR1 is SEHNR and CDR2 FQNEAQ (reference sequence). Trimming stripped 5 bases from V and 13 bases from J, with 18 bases between. The CDR3 is 14 residues long. CDR3 DNA: TGTGCCAGCAGCATGGACCCCCCCGGTTTCCCCCTCCACTTT. Encoded protein: CASSMDPPGFPLHF.

This clone came up once. The chain carries TRBV6-5 and TRBJ1-1; D might be TRBD1 (6 bases). With 6 bases removed from V and 1 base from J, the gap between germline ends came to 15 bases. Germline V gene data show CDR1 as MNHEY and CDR2 as SVGAGI. The CDR3 consists of 15 residues. CDR3 in amino acids: CASRKRGGPNTEAFF. The CDR3, as DNA: TGTGCCAGCAGAAAACGGGGGGGGCCGAACACTGAAGCTTTCTTT.

The chain uses TRBV5-8 and TRBJ2-2; a possible D gene is TRBD2 (6 bases). Looked up from germline, CDR1 is SGHTS and CDR2 is YDEGEE. V lost 0 bases to trimming and J lost 3 bases, with 18 bases between them. The CDR3 runs 18 residues. The CDR3 coding sequence is TGTGCCAGCAGCTTGGGGGGACTGGCCTTGTGGGACACCGGGGAGCTGTTTTTT. Its protein is CASSLGGLALWDTGELFF. Drawing the rest from reference TRBV5-8 and TRBJ2-2, the complete variable domain is EAGVTQSPTHLIKTRGQQATLRCSPISGHTSVYWYQQALGLGLQFLLWYDEGEERNRGNFPPRFSGRQFPNYSSELNVNALELEDSALYLCASSLGGLALWDTGELFFGEGSRLTVL.

The rearrangement joins TRBV2 to TRBJ1-3; D remains unclear. V gave up 3 bases and J gave up 3 bases, with 6 bases separating them. Germline assignment: CDR1 SNHLY and CDR2 FYNNEI. CDR3 length: 13 residues. The CDR3 loop is CASSDGFGNTIYF. The CDR3 DNA sequence: TGTGCCAGCAGTGACGGGTTTGGAAACACCATATATTTT.

The rearrangement links TRBV5-1 to TRBJ1-1; a weak D match, TRBD1 (6 bases). The V gene's germline CDR1 is SGHRS and CDR2 YFSETQ. The CDR3 is 15 residues long. V was clipped by 3 bases and J by 1 base, with 13 bases between them. CDR3 amino acids: CASSSDGTQNTEAFF. The CDR3, as DNA: TGCGCCAGCAGCTCTGATGGGACACAGAACACTGAAGCTTTCTTT.

The chain employs TRBV6-4 and TRBJ2-7; 10 bases map to TRBD1. The V gene's germline CDR1 is MRHNA and CDR2 SNTAGT. This CDR3 is built from 16 residues. With 7 bases clipped from V and 2 bases from J, the junction kept 11 bases outside the gene matches. Here the CDR3 reads CASTRTRQGAPYEQYF. CDR3 nucleotide sequence: TGTGCCAGCACCCGGACTAGACAGGGGGCCCCCTACGAGCAGTACTTC.

The V call is TRBV5-5, the J call TRBJ1-2; 9 bases align to TRBD1. Germline lookup yields CDR1 SGHKS and CDR2 YYEKEE (reference sequence). Trimming took 0 bases from V and 8 from J; bases not matched to a gene: 5. The CDR3 is made up of 14 amino acids. The CDR3: CASSLAQGAQGYTF. CDR3 DNA: TGTGCCAGCAGCTTGGCACAGGGGGCTCAGGGCTACACCTTC.

The chain recombines TRBV7-6 with TRBJ1-1; D is undetermined. Trimming removed 1 base at V and 1 base at J, with 13 bases between. Germline CDR1 is SGHVS and CDR2 is FNYEAQ. The CDR3 sequence is 16 residues long. Written as DNA, the CDR3 is TGTGCCAGCAGCTTAGGAGTAGCGTCGCGGAACACTGAAGCTTTCTTT. The encoded protein is CASSLGVASRNTEAFF.

The V gene is TRBV6-4, the J gene TRBJ2-1; TRBD2 matches at 7 bases. V gave up 4 bases and J gave up 7 bases; unmatched junction bases: 4. The CDR3 extends over 13 amino acids. CDR1 and CDR2 from the germline V gene are MRHNA and SNTAGT. The CDR3 DNA is TGTGCCAGCAGTGGTCAGGGAGGGAATGAGCAGTTCTTC. Its protein is CASSGQGGNEQFF.

The chain couples TRBV6-6 to TRBJ1-2; a weak D match, TRBD1 (5 bases). V was pared by 5 bases and J by 0 bases, with 10 bases between. The CDR3 consists of 14 residues. Germline V CDR1 and CDR2: MNHNY, SVGAGI (reference sequence). CDR3 coding DNA: TGTGCCAGCAGTCCTCCGGGGGCTAACTATGGCTACACCTTC. Protein sequence: CASSPPGANYGYTF.

The rearrangement links TRBV18 to TRBJ1-4; D might be TRBD1 (5 bases). The CDR3 consists of 13 residues. Trimming shortened V by 2 bases and J by 6 bases, and 7 bases separated the two germline ends. CDR1 is KGHSH and CDR2 is LQKENI in the germline V gene. As DNA, the CDR3 is TGTGCCAGCTCACCAGGGACCTATGAAAAACTGTTTTTT. Translation gives CASSPGTYEKLFF.

The chain couples TRBV9 to TRBJ2-5; no reliable D call. CDR1 is SGDLS, CDR2 YYNGEE, per germline. The length of the CDR3 is 13 residues. Trimming took off 0 bases at V and 2 bases at J, with 5 bases between the two ends. CDR3 amino acids: CASSVEVQETQYF. DNA for the CDR3: TGTGCCAGCAGCGTAGAAGTACAAGAGACCCAGTACTTC.

DNA of the CDR3: TGTGCCAGCAGCGCGACAGGTTCGTCCTACGAGCAGTACTTC. Translated: CASSATGSSYEQYF. J is TRBJ2-7 and V is TRBV7-6; D perhaps matches TRBD1 (6 bases). The V gene's germline CDR1 is SGHVS and CDR2 FNYEAQ. The CDR3 spans 14 residues. The germline V and J ends were trimmed by 5 bases and 1 base, with 12 bases remaining between them.

The rearrangement uses TRBV5-1 and TRBJ1-1; D is uncertain. Trimming left V 0 bases short and J 0 bases short, with 3 bases between. The CDR3 runs to 13 residues. CDR1 is SGHRS and CDR2 is YFSETQ in the germline V gene. The CDR3 sequence: CASSLEMNTEAFF. DNA for the CDR3: TGCGCCAGCAGCTTGGAGATGAACACTGAAGCTTTCTTT.

This clone was picked up a small number of times. The chain joins TRBV14 to TRBJ1-2, with D perhaps matching TRBD1 (6 bases). The length of the CDR3 is 12 residues. The ends were cut back, 4 bases at V and 6 bases at J, with 9 bases in the middle. The germline CDR1 and CDR2 sequences are SGHDN and FVKESK. The chain's CDR3 is CASSRQDHGYTF. The DNA for the CDR3 is TGTGCCAGCAGCCGACAGGATCATGGCTACACCTTC.

This clone was counted a single time. The genes are TRBV18 and TRBJ1-1; D perhaps matches TRBD1 (6 bases). V shed 2 bases and J shed 3 bases, with 16 bases lying between them. The CDR3 covers 16 residues. Germline CDR1 and CDR2: KGHSH and LQKENI. CDR3 in amino acids: CASSPSRGRVDTEAFF. CDR3 nucleotides: TGTGCCAGCTCACCAAGCCGGGGGCGGGTGGACACTGAAGCTTTCTTT.

The rearrangement joins TRBV6-5 to TRBJ1-1, with D hard to call. The germline gives CDR1 MNHEY, CDR2 SVGAGI. The length of the CDR3 is 11 residues. The ends were cut back, 8 bases at V and 1 base at J, with 5 bases in the middle. Here the CDR3 DNA reads TGTGCCAGCGGAAGGAACACTGAAGCTTTCTTT. Translation: CASGRNTEAFF.

This clone was observed a single time. This chain's CDR3 is CASSRAQGDTEAFF. As DNA, the CDR3 is TGTGCCAGCAGCCGAGCCCAGGGAGACACTGAAGCTTTCTTT. The chain is built from TRBV5-4 and TRBJ1-1; D is possibly TRBD1 (5 bases). The CDR3 contains 14 residues. V lost 4 bases and J 3 bases, leaving 13 bases between the germline ends. The germline CDR1 and CDR2 sequences are SGHNT and YYREEE (reference sequence).